The 17 T cell receptor beta chains below all came from one sample that was sequenced in a study of T cells expressing NK-cell markers. TCRdb re-called the 5' RACE reads and shows each CDR3 protein once, DNA omitted. The clone table shows roughly 390,000 distinct CDR3 sequences, with the ten largest holding roughly a tenth. The sequenced material came from blood T cells: a sorted CD56 or NKG2C T cell subset, CD4+ or CD8+ T cells, or bulk PBMC T cells (not recorded which). The receptors derive from a woman between 50 and 59 years old in good health.

This chain links TRBV10-3 with TRBJ2-3. This CDR3 comprises 17 residues. The germline V gene encodes CDR1 ENHRY and CDR2 SYGVKD. The CDR3 sequence is CAITTSSNRPSTDTQYF.

This chain links TRBV29-1 with TRBJ1-2; TCRdb lists TRBD1, though no DNA is available to test this call. In germline, CDR1 is SQVTM, CDR2 ANQGSEA. The CDR3 sequence is 17 residues long. CDR3 in amino acids: CSVEKGRRTLYNYGYTF.

This CDR3 reads CASSLGGPNSYNEQFF. This rearrangement joins TRBV7-7 to TRBJ2-1; as DNA is missing, the TRBD1 call by TCRdb cannot be tested. Germline CDR1 reads SSHAT; CDR2 reads FNYEAQ (reference sequence). This CDR3 contains 16 residues.

This chain links TRBV27 with TRBJ2-5; checking the TCRdb D call of TRBD2 is not possible without DNA. The CDR3 has 14 residues. Germline lookup yields CDR1 MNHEY and CDR2 SMNVEV (reference sequence). CDR3 region: CASREISGRQTQYF.

This chain joins TRBV7-6 and TRBJ2-3. CDR1 is SGHVS and CDR2 is FNYEAQ in the germline V gene. The length of the CDR3 is 15 residues. CDR3 sequence: CASSLARTPTDTQYF.

The chain links TRBV11-2 to TRBJ1-3. CDR3 size: 15 residues. Germline CDR1 and CDR2: SGHAT and FQNNGV. The CDR3 here is CASRRLDGIGNTIYF.

CDR3 protein: CASSSRQGPTTYEQYF. The chain employs TRBV7-9 and TRBJ2-7; the TRBD1 assignment by TCRdb is unverifiable without DNA. The CDR3 runs to 16 residues. CDR1 SEHNR and CDR2 FQNEAQ come from the germline V gene (reference sequence).

The V and J genes are TRBV14 and TRBJ2-1; the TCRdb call, TRBD1, lacks DNA for checking. Germline V gene lookup returns CDR1 SGHDN and CDR2 FVKESK. CDR3 length equals 13 residues. The CDR3 is CASNSQGANEQFF.

The chain links TRBV5-1 to TRBJ2-7; lacking DNA, the TRBD1 call made by TCRdb goes unchecked. Germline CDR1 reads SGHRS; CDR2 reads YFSETQ. CDR3 length: 15 amino acids. Here the CDR3 reads CASSLGLGAFYEQYF.

The chain is built from TRBV20-1 and TRBJ1-2; there is no DNA to check the TCRdb D call of TRBD1. CDR1 DFQATT and CDR2 SNEGSKA come from the germline V gene (reference sequence). The CDR3 totals 14 residues. The CDR3 sequence is CSATGGAYGYGYTF.

The chain uses TRBV12-3 or TRBV12-4 and TRBJ1-1; TCRdb designates TRBD1, a call that cannot be tested without DNA. The CDR3 is 15 residues long. The CDR3: CASSLYTGSYTEAFF.

V usage is TRBV7-9 and J usage is TRBJ2-1; TCRdb's assignment of TRBD2 cannot be checked, as there is no DNA. In germline, CDR1 is SEHNR, CDR2 FQNEAQ (reference sequence). The CDR3 runs to 20 residues. The CDR3 here is CASSLALAGGPMRSRNEQFF.

CDR3 sequence: CASRLSGGSRNIQYF. This sequence joins TRBV6-2 or TRBV6-3 and TRBJ2-4; TCRdb gives TRBD1 as the D gene, but with no DNA this cannot be confirmed. Germline values: CDR1 MNHEY, CDR2 SVGEGT. CDR3 size: 15 residues.

This rearrangement joins TRBV3-1 to TRBJ2-5; as DNA is missing, the TRBD2 call by TCRdb cannot be tested. This CDR3 has 13 amino acids. Per germline, CDR1 LGHDT and CDR2 YNNKEL (reference sequence). This chain's CDR3 is CASSQWASGTQYF.

The rearrangement joins TRBV9 to TRBJ2-2. Germline assignment: CDR1 SGDLS and CDR2 YYNGEE. The CDR3 runs 12 residues. CDR3 in amino acids: CASRRNTGELFF.

The chain recombines TRBV6-5 with TRBJ1-5. The CDR3 sequence is 16 residues long. Germline loops: CDR1 MNHEY, CDR2 SVGAGI. The CDR3 is CASSYRGAFPNQPQHF.

The chain recombines TRBV4-1 with TRBJ2-5; as DNA is missing, the TRBD2 call by TCRdb cannot be tested. In germline, CDR1 is MGHRA, CDR2 YSYEKL. The CDR3 has 15 residues. CDR3 amino acids: CASSQEGVAGETQYF.